The subject of this entry is one T cell receptor beta chain. The sample belongs to a study of blood T cells in healthy people across ages. Unmatched junction bases numbered 16, after V lost 5 bases and J lost 6 bases. CDR1 is DFQATT, CDR2 SNEGSKA, per germline (reference sequence). The CDR3 sequence is 16 residues long. A second about 7 to 11 cycle PCR used barcoded and J-beta primers. In TCRdb, the 5' RACE reads were re-called with MiXCR into one record per CDR3 protein. The repertoire consists of more than 900,000 distinct CDR3 sequences, with roughly a quarter occurring once and the leading ten covering approximately 0.7%. These data were also reused for a study on T cells of mothers and their children. That study adds: Biologically related mothers and children overlapped slightly more than unrelated pairs, a non-significant difference.

The chain carries TRBV20-1 and TRBJ2-3, with 8 positions matching TRBD1. The sample was blood. The sequence was collected from a girl aged 2 to 9 in good health. Written as DNA, the CDR3 is TGCAGTGCTTTCACCAGCCCGGACAGGGTGGCGGATACGCAGTATTTT. It yields the protein CSAFTSPDRVADTQYF.